The clone carrying this TCR beta chain was counted between two and nine times. Its target is unknown. A second roughly 7 to 12 cycle PCR used barcoded and J-beta primers. TCRdb processed the 5' RACE reads anew with MiXCR; each CDR3 protein has one entry. The sample has hundreds of thousands of distinct CDR3 sequences, roughly two fifths seen once; the top ten hold about 30%. This sample was taken from a study of blood T cells in healthy people across ages. Study results and limitations: TCR beta diversity per million T cells fell roughly linearly with age. Diversity estimates from one million T cells were considered underestimates.

The source of this sequence is a man of 80 years or more in good health. Sequencing was performed on blood.

The CDR3 DNA is TGTGCCAGCAGTGACCCGGGACAGGGCCAATTTGGCGGCTACACCTTC. Its translation: CASSDPGQGQFGGYTF. This chain joins TRBV6-2 or TRBV6-3 and TRBJ1-2; TRBD1 matches 9 bases. V trimming: 5 bases; J trimming: 8 bases; junction bases outside the gene matches: 15. CDR1 and CDR2 from the germline V gene are MNHEY and SVGEGT. The CDR3 spans 16 residues.